Shown below are 7 T cell receptor beta chains from a single sample sequenced in a study of cytomegalovirus exposure and HLA in healthy donors. It was with 60 Vbeta and 13 Jbeta primers that the PCR ran. Repertoires were generated with immunoSEQ multiplex PCR, while TCRdb's copy carries only in-frame clones and drops some. This sample has approximately 160,000 clones; approximately 84% occur once, and the top ten carry around 3.1%. Sequenced material: PBMCs. These receptors all stem from a woman aged 50 to 60 in good health and CMV-seropositive.

V gene TRBV19 combines with J gene TRBJ1-5; D is ambiguous. The V gene's germline CDR1 is LNHDA and CDR2 SQIVND (reference sequence). This CDR3 contains 14 residues. V shed 6 bases and J shed 5 bases, with 14 bases lying between them. The CDR3: CASRATHAYQPQHF. CDR3 sequence (DNA): TGTGCCAGTAGAGCCACCCATGCATATCAGCCCCAGCATTTT.

The gene calls are TRBV7-8 and TRBJ1-1; 8 bases align to TRBD1. The CDR3 runs 15 residues. From germline, CDR1 is SGHVS and CDR2 FQNEAQ. V lost 5 bases and J lost 4; bases outside the gene matches: 9. The CDR3 reads CASSPLDRGSTEAFF. Here the CDR3 DNA reads TGTGCCAGCAGCCCGCTCGACAGGGGAAGCACTGAAGCTTTCTTT. Full variable domain (missing parts from reference TRBV7-8 and TRBJ1-1): GAGVSQSPRYKVAKRGQDVALRCDPISGHVSLFWYQQALGQGPEFLTYFQNEAQLDKSGLPSDRFFAERPEGSVSTLKIQRTQQEDSAVYLCASSPLDRGSTEAFFGQGTRLTVV.

V is TRBV7-2 and J is TRBJ2-1, with 12 bases that match TRBD2. CDR3 length equals 17 residues. Germline assignment: CDR1 SGHTA and CDR2 FQGNSA. V lost 5 bases, J lost 7 bases, and 12 bases stayed unmatched. This CDR3 reads CASSLLFASGGVNEQFF. DNA for the CDR3: TGTGCCAGCAGCCTGCTGTTTGCTAGCGGGGGGGTAAATGAGCAGTTCTTC.

The chain employs TRBV6-5 and TRBJ1-3, with a tentative D call TRBD1 (6 bases). Germline CDR1 is MNHEY and CDR2 is SVGAGI. The CDR3 has 14 residues. The V and J ends lost 5 bases and 4 bases respectively, with 12 bases between them. DNA for the CDR3: TGTGCCAGCAGTGCGGGCAGGGGAGGAAACACCATATATTTT. It specifies CASSAGRGGNTIYF.

J is TRBJ1-1 and V is TRBV11-2; unclear D gene. Germline V lookup: CDR1 SGHAT, CDR2 FQNNGV. The CDR3 length is 13 residues. V was trimmed by 5 bases and J by 7 bases, leaving 14 bases between them. The CDR3 DNA is TGTGCCAGCAGCGTTATTACGGAGGTTGAAGCTTTCTTT. Translation: CASSVITEVEAFF.

The V call is TRBV5-1, the J call TRBJ1-2, with a possible D match to TRBD1 (6 bases). Germline CDR1 is SGHRS and CDR2 is YFSETQ. The CDR3 has 14 amino acids. Deletions cut 9 bases from V and 8 bases from J, with 23 bases between. The DNA of the CDR3 is TGCGCCACCCGACCGGGGGGGGACACTTCGGGCTACACCTTC. Amino acids: CATRPGGDTSGYTF.

Turning to this clone: Other DNA sequences in this sample translate to the same CDR3. The genes are TRBV19 and TRBJ2-1, with 11 bases lining up with TRBD1. The CDR3 consists of 14 residues. Per germline, CDR1 LNHDA and CDR2 SQIVND (reference sequence). Unmatched junction bases numbered 2, after V lost 6 bases and J lost 4 bases. The CDR3: CASSGTGGYNEQFF. CDR3 nucleotide sequence: TGTGCCAGTAGCGGGACAGGGGGATACAATGAGCAGTTCTTC.